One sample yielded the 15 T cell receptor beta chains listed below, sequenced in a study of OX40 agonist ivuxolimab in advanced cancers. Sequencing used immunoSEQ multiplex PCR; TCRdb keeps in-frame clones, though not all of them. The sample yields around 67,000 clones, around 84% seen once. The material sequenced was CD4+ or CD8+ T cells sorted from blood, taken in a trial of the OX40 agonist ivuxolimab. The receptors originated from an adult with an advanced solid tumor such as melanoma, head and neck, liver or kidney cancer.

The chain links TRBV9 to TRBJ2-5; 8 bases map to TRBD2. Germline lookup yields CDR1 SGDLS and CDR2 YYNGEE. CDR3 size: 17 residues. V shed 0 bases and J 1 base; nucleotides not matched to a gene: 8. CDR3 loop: CASSVAASGLFQETQYF. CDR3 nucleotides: TGTGCCAGCAGCGTAGCGGCTAGCGGGCTCTTCCAAGAGACCCAGTACTTC. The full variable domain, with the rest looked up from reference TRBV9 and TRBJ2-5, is DSGVTQTPKHLITATGQRVTLRCSPRSGDLSVYWYQQSLDQGLQFLIQYYNGEERAKGNILERFSAQQFPDLHSELNLSSLELGDSALYFCASSVAASGLFQETQYFGPGTRLLVL.

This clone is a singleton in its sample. CDR3 DNA: TGTGCCAGCAGCCACAATACAGGGTCCGGGGAGCTGTTTTTT. Encoded protein: CASSHNTGSGELFF. The chain uses TRBV7-2 and TRBJ2-2, with D perhaps matching TRBD1 (6 bases). V lost 5 bases to trimming and J lost 6 bases, with 13 bases between them. The germline V gene encodes CDR1 SGHTA and CDR2 FQGNSA. This CDR3 comprises 14 residues.

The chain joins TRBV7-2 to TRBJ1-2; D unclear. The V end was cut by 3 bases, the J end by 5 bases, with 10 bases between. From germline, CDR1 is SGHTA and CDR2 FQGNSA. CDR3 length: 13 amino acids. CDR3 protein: CASSFSRYYGYTF. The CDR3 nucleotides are TGTGCCAGCAGCTTTAGCAGATATTATGGCTACACCTTC.

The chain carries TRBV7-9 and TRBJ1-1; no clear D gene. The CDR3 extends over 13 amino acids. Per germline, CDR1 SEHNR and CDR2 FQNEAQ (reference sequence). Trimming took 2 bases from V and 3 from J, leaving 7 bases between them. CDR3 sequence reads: CASSLSTDTEAFF. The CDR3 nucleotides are TGTGCCAGCAGCTTAAGTACAGACACTGAAGCTTTCTTT.

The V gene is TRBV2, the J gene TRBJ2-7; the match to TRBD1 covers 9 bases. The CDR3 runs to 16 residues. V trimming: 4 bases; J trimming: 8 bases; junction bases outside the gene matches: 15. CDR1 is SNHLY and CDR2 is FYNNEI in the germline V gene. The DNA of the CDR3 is TGTGCCAGCAGTGCCGGGACAGGGCGGTTGACTTCTAAGCAGTACTTC. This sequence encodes CASSAGTGRLTSKQYF.

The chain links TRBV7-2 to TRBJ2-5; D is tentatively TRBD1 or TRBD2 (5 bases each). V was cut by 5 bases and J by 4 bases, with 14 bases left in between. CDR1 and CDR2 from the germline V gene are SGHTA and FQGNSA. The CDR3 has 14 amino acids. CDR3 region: CASSEGPGRETQYF. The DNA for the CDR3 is TGTGCCAGCAGCGAAGGGCCAGGGAGAGAGACCCAGTACTTC.

CDR3 DNA sequence: TGCGCCAGCAGCCAAGCTTATGCCGGAAACTATGGCTACACCTTC. Residues: CASSQAYAGNYGYTF. The chain combines TRBV4-1 with TRBJ1-2; D uncertain. The CDR3 consists of 15 residues. The V end was cut by 1 base, the J end by 2 bases, with 11 bases between. Looked up from germline, CDR1 is MGHRA and CDR2 is YSYEKL.

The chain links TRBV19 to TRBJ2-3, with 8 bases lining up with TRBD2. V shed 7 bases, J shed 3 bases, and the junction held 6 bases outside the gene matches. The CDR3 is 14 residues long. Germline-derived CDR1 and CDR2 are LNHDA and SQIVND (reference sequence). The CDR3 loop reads CASKRELGTDTQYF. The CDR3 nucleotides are TGTGCCAGTAAGCGGGAGCTGGGTACAGATACGCAGTATTTT.

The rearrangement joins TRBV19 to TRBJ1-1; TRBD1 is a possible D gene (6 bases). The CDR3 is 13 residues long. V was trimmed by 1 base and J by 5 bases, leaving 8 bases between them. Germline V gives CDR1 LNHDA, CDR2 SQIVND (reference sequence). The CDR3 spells CASSIVGGTEAFF. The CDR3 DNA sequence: TGTGCCAGTAGTATAGTAGGGGGGACTGAAGCTTTCTTT.

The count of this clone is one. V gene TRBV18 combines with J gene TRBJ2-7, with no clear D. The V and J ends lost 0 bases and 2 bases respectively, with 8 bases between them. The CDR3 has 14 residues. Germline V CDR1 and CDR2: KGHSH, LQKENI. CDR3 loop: CASSPPGTPYEQYF. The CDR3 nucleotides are TGTGCCAGCTCACCACCGGGTACTCCCTACGAGCAGTACTTC.

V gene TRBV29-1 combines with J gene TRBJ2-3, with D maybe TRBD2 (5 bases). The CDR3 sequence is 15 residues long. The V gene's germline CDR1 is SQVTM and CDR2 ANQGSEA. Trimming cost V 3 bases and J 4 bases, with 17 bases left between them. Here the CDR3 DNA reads TGCAGCGTTGAGCCGGCTAGCAAGATTGCAGATACGCAGTATTTT. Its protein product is CSVEPASKIADTQYF.

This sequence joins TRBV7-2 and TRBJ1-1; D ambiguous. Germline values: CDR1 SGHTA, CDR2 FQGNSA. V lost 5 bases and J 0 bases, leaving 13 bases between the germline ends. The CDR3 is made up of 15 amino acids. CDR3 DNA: TGTGCCAGCAGCCCCTATAGCAGAGTGAACACTGAAGCTTTCTTT. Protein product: CASSPYSRVNTEAFF.

CDR3 nucleotide sequence: TGTGCCAGCAGCTCGACTCCTAGGGGGCTCGGTCAGCCCCAGCATTTT. This sequence encodes CASSSTPRGLGQPQHF. This chain connects TRBV7-2 to TRBJ1-5; 7 bases agree with TRBD1. The CDR3 consists of 16 residues. Trimming at V came to 4 bases and at J to 6 bases, leaving 12 bases not matched to a gene. Germline V CDR1 and CDR2: SGHTA, FQGNSA.

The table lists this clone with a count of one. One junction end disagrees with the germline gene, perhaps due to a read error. CDR3 in amino acids: CASTPSGTSATPKRF. CDR3 bases: TGTGCCAGCACCCCATCCGGGACTAGCGCGACCCCTAAGCGTTTC. The rearrangement uses TRBV28 and TRBJ2-7, with 10 bases fitting TRBD2. Germline V gene lookup returns CDR1 MDHEN and CDR2 SYDVKM. The CDR3 runs 15 residues.

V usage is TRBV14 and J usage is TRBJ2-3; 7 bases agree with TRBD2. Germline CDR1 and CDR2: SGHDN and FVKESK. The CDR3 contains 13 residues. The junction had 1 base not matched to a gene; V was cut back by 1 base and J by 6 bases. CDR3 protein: CASSQAAGDTQYF. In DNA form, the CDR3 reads TGTGCCAGCAGCCAAGCAGCGGGGGATACGCAGTATTTT.